The 5 T cell receptor beta chains below come from one sample, sequenced in a study of lymphopenia after photon versus proton radiotherapy (dated by TCRdb to about 2019). Receptor amplification or capture employed the immunoSEQ multiplex PCR assay. TCRdb obtained this table from immuneACCESS and retained in-frame rearrangements with V and J assigned. These tables miss some clones; where compared with another copy, unresolved V genes account for less than half of the shortfall, and the remainder is unexplained. Counted in this sample were 25,000 to 30,000 clones; around 81% of them appeared once. The ten most abundant clones make up approximately 30% of the sample. Source: peripheral blood, taken from a patient treated with photon-based radiotherapy. The receptors stem from a middle-aged man with gastric cancer.

The CDR3 coding sequence is TGTGCCAGCAGCGATGTAGGGGTAAATGGCTACACCTTC. This gives the protein CASSDVGVNGYTF. The V and J genes are TRBV6-5 and TRBJ1-2; D perhaps matches TRBD1 (5 bases). Trimming shortened V by 6 bases and J by 6 bases, and 14 bases separated the two germline ends. CDR3 length equals 13 residues. From germline, CDR1 is MNHEY and CDR2 SVGAGI.

The rearrangement uses TRBV7-3 and TRBJ2-1, with D uncertain. This CDR3 contains 13 residues. With 3 bases removed from V and 9 bases from J, the gap between germline ends came to 12 bases. Per germline, CDR1 SGHTA and CDR2 FQGTGA. CDR3: CASSFKRTAEQFF. CDR3 nucleotides: TGTGCCAGCAGCTTTAAACGGACGGCTGAGCAGTTCTTC. Drawing the rest from reference TRBV7-3 and TRBJ2-1, the complete variable domain is GAGVSQTPSNKVTEKGKYVELRCDPISGHTALYWYRQSLGQGPEFLIYFQGTGAADDSGLPNDRFFAVRPEGSVSTLKIQRTERGDSAVYLCASSFKRTAEQFFGPGTRLTVL.

The chain uses TRBV15 and TRBJ2-5; a weak D match, TRBD1 (5 bases). This CDR3 spans 14 amino acids. V gave up 1 base and J gave up 3 bases, with 9 bases separating them. Germline lookup yields CDR1 LNHNV and CDR2 YYDKDF (reference sequence). CDR3: CATSRVAGKETQYF. CDR3 sequence (DNA): TGTGCCACCAGCAGAGTCGCAGGGAAAGAGACCCAGTACTTC.

This chain links TRBV11-2 with TRBJ1-2; D is unresolved. This CDR3 has 16 amino acids. From germline, CDR1 is SGHAT and CDR2 FQNNGV. V was clipped by 4 bases and J by 0 bases, with 15 bases between them. As DNA, the CDR3 is TGTGCCAGCAGCTCTTATTCTGGACGGACTAACTATGGCTACACCTTC. Its translation: CASSSYSGRTNYGYTF.

The V and J genes are TRBV10-3 and TRBJ1-5; D is possibly TRBD1 (5 bases). Germline CDR1 reads ENHRY; CDR2 reads SYGVKD. The CDR3 covers 15 residues. The V and J ends lost 0 bases and 4 bases respectively, with 10 bases between them. The chain's CDR3 is CAISESIRGNQPQHF. The CDR3 DNA sequence: TGTGCCATCAGTGAGTCGATTAGGGGTAATCAGCCCCAGCATTTT.